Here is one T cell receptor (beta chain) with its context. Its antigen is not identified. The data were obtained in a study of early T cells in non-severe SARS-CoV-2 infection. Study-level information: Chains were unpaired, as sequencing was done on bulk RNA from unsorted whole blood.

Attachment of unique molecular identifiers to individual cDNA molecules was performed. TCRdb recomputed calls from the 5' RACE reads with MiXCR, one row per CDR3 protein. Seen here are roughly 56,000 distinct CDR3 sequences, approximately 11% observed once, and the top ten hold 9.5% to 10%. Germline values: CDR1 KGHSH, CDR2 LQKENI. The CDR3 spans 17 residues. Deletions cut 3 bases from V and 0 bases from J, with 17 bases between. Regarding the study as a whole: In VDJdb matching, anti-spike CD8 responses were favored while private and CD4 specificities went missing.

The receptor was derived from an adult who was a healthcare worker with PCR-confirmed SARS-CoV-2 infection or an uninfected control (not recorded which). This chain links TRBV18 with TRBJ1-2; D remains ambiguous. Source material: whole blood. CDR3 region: CASSPLSDPLPNYGYTF. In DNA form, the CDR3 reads TGTGCCAGCTCACCTCTTTCCGACCCTTTGCCTAACTATGGCTACACCTTC.